What follows describes a single T cell receptor beta chain. A few counts support this clonotype. Its antigen is still unknown. No base quality values were provided; no much bigger clone lies one nucleotide off. Stable Graves' hyperthyroidism was defined as no progression to ophthalmopathy during 18 months of follow-up. Hyperthyroidism patients were newly diagnosed, had a disease duration of under 2 months, and were aged 18 to 65 years. The study excluded patients with uncontrolled infections, other autoimmune diseases, pregnancy or lactation. Diagnoses were based on clinical symptoms, serum thyroxine and TRAb, thyroid ultrasound and orbital computed tomography. PBMCs were separated from 10 ml of fresh peripheral blood using Ficoll-Paque density gradient centrifugation. Total RNA was extracted with Trizol reagent, and quality was checked on an Agilent 2100 Bioanalyzer. This entry belongs to a study of T cells in Graves' hyperthyroidism and ophthalmopathy (dated by TCRdb to the late 2010s). Regarding the research as a whole: Peripheral blood samples were taken at the time of initial diagnosis, prior to any treatment. The paper describes TCR Vbeta CDR3 sequencing of fewer than 150 peripheral blood samples, made up of 43 ophthalmopathy patients, 70 to 75 hyperthyroidism patients and approximately 17 progressor patients. After sampling, hyperthyroidism patients received methimazole starting at 30 mg daily, and ophthalmopathy patients received high-dose intravenous methylprednisolone. The study also compared thyroid tissue and blood T-cell repertoires from 6 or 7 Graves' hyperthyroidism patients. The roughly 99 discovery patients were divided at random into training and test sets in a 7:3 ratio. A discovery cohort of fewer than 110 patients, roughly 43 with Graves' ophthalmopathy and approximately 55 with stable Graves' hyperthyroidism, was used to find distinguishing TCR V-J signatures. Whether ophthalmopathy could be predicted prospectively was tested in an independent validation cohort made up of 18 to 20 hyperthyroidism patients plus 17 patients who later progressed to ophthalmopathy. What the research found in general, with its limitations: A 13 V-J signature model separated ophthalmopathy from stable hyperthyroidism, with approximately 86% sensitivity and about 81% specificity in cross-validation and 80%/75% in testing. Most expanded thyroid clonotypes (frequency above 0.001) were also detected in blood, a finding suggesting that blood repertoires may reflect thyroid immune responses. No statistical method was used to fix the sample size in advance, and group allocation was not hidden from the investigators. In validation, the model predicted progression to ophthalmopathy with around 71% sensitivity and 72.22% specificity, a median of about 6.7 months before onset.

CDR1 is given as SGHTS and CDR2 as YDEGEE, both from the germline V gene. At the junction V is shortened by 0 bases and J by 10 bases, with 14 bases in between. Taken from cysteine to phenylalanine, the CDR3 has 15 residues. CDR3 DNA only is kept here, 45 bases in frame from base 1. The TCR beta CDR3 regions were amplified from RNA transcripts. The TCR CDR3 was subjected to a first round of RT-PCR using the HTBI primer set and the Qiagen OneStep RT-PCR kit. The libraries were constructed in a second round of multiplex PCR and then size-selected and purified. The libraries were sequenced on an Illumina HiSeq2000 using paired-end 100 bp reads. On the study's bioinformatics: SOAPnuke was used to process the raw data, throwing out any read that contained adapters or uncalled bases, had a mean Phred below 15, or lacked an exact constant-primer or identifier match. COPE v1.2.5 was used to merge the high-quality paired reads, and each unique nucleotide sequence was defined as a clonotype. MiTCR v1.1 was used to align clonotypes to the IMGT TRBV, TRBD and TRBJ reference segments. Only V-J combinations with frequency above 0.0001, covering 99% to 99.2% of repertoires, were analysed. A TCS score was defined as the ratio of F50 (clonal expansion) to E x V (chaos), with BLOSUM62-based TCRdist applied between CDR3 peptides within each V-J. Welch's t-statistics and random forest reduced 450 to 600 V-J features to roughly 13, which were used in a naive Bayes classifier (R e1071). TCRdb itself trimmed the public reads at Q25 with fastp, ran MiXCR and retained productive beta chains. Rows are unified per CDR3 protein, each entry keeping the most common DNA and genes. None of the V and J calls come from the authors' own analysis; TCRdb made them. Recorded for this sample are roughly 380,000 distinct CDR3 sequences; about 15% of them occurred a single time. The leading ten clones occupy approximately 10% of the sample.

Material for sequencing was blood. The chain was built from TRBV5-8 and TRBJ1-6; TRBD1 might be the D gene, on 5 matching bases. This TCR was sampled from an older woman with Graves' hyperthyroidism. The CDR3 has the sequence CASSLVDSRTSPLHF. The nucleotides read TGTGCCAGCAGCTTGGTAGACAGCCGGACGTCACCCCTCCACTTT.